The following is a T cell receptor beta chain sequence with its context. Its antigen is still unknown. This sample was taken from a study of cytomegalovirus exposure and HLA in healthy donors. Study as a whole: Within an early data release were tens of millions of unique TCRs drawn from HLA-typed donors. General study results and limits: Among immune exposure information, only CMV serostatus was available. A later analysis showed HLA-associated TCR beta chains outstripping equally common others in clonal expansion.

The donors, nominally healthy at sampling, likely had unrecorded immune exposures. CDR3 length: 15 residues. In germline, CDR1 is MNHNY, CDR2 SVGAGI (reference sequence). V was trimmed by 2 bases and J by 0 bases, leaving 10 bases between them. The PCR employed 60 Vbeta primers together with 13 Jbeta primers. This table comes from immunoSEQ multiplex PCR, and its TCRdb copy is limited to in-frame clones, with some not included. The sample consists of around 300,000 clones, 85% to 90% of them appearing once. The sample comprised PBMCs. This TCR was recovered from a woman aged 18 to 35 in good health and CMV-seronegative. The chain has TRBV6-6 and TRBJ1-2; D is uncertain. CDR3 residues: CASSYEGGTNYGYTF. CDR3 coding DNA: TGTGCCAGCAGTTACGAGGGTGGAACTAACTATGGCTACACCTTC.